This paragraph covers one T cell receptor beta chain sequence. The antigen remains undetermined. These data originate in a study of cytomegalovirus exposure and HLA in healthy donors. Notes on the study in general: It was approximately 150 TCR beta chains that were listed as cytomegalovirus-associated. Exclusion as indistinguishable affected some V segments, including TRBV6-2 and TRBV6-3. In a later analysis, a missense DCLRE1C variant was linked to TCR beta V- and J-gene trimming.

The PCR was carried out with 60 Vbeta primers and 13 Jbeta primers. Repertoires were generated with immunoSEQ multiplex PCR, while TCRdb's copy carries only in-frame clones and drops some. The sample yields approximately 110,000 clones, about 83% seen once. The CDR3 has 13 residues. Trimming took off 7 bases at V and 10 bases at J, with 17 bases between the two ends. Germline V CDR1 and CDR2: MDHEN, SYDVKM. The clonotype comes from a man younger than 35 in good health and CMV-seronegative. The rearrangement joins TRBV28 to TRBJ2-1; D is perhaps TRBD2 (7 bases). The sample was PBMCs. CDR3 sequence (DNA): TGTGCCAGCACCCTGGGGGGGCCGGGGGAGCAGTTCTTC. Translated: CASTLGGPGEQFF.